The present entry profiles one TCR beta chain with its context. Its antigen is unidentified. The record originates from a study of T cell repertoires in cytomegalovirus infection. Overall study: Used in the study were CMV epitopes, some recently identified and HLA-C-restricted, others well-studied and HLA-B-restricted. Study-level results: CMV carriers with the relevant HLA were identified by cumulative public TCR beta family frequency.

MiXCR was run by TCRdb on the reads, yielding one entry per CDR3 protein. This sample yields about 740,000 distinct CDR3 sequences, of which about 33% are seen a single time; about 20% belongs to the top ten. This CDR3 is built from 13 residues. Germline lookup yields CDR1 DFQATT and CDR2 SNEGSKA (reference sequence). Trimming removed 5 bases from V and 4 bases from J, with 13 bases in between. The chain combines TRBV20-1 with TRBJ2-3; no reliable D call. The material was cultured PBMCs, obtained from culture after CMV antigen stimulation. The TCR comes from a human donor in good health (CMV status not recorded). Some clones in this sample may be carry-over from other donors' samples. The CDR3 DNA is TGCAGTGCTCAACGACCCGAACCAGATACGCAGTATTTT. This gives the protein CSAQRPEPDTQYF.